What follows describes a single T cell receptor (beta chain). The antigen remains unidentified. These data come from a study of cytomegalovirus exposure and HLA in healthy donors. Study observations and caveats: Follow-up analysis later connected one missense variant in DCLRE1C with trimming of TCR beta V- and J-genes. Rarity characterized most TCR sequences, yet some public TCRs appeared in many donors.

V was cut by 3 bases and J by 11 bases, with 35 bases left in between. Germline V gene lookup returns CDR1 SGHRS and CDR2 YFSETQ. This CDR3 is 19 amino acids long. In the PCR, 60 Vbeta and 13 Jbeta primers were used. How the authors handled the data: In a later analysis, of around 83 million unique beta chains, 9 million to 11 million appeared in at least two donors. Assay: immunoSEQ multiplex PCR; the TCRdb copy retains only in-frame clones and omits some. V, J and clone size reflect that table, while D and trimming were determined from the DNA. In the table there are about 88,000 clones, 85% to 90% of which are singletons.

The clonotype was recovered from a man in his late teens or twenties in good health and CMV-seronegative. V and J are TRBV5-1 and TRBJ2-5, with D perhaps matching TRBD1 (6 bases). Sequencing was done on a sample of PBMCs. Written as DNA, the CDR3 is TGCGCCAGCAGCTCCCTTTCAGGGGCCGTAATGGGCGCCACCAGAGAGCAGTACTTC. It codes for CASSSLSGAVMGATREQYF.